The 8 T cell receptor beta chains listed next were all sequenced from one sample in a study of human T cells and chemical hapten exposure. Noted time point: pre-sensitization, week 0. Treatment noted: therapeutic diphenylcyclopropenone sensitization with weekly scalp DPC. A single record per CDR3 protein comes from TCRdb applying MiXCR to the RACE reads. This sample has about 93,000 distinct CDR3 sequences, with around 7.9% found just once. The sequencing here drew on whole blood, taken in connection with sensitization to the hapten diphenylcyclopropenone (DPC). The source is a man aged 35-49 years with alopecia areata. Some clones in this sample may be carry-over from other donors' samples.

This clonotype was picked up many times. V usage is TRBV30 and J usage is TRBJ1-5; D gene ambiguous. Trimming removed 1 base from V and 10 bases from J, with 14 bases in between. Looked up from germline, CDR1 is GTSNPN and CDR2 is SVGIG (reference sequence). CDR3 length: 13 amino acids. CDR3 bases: TGTGCCTGGAGTGGAGAACAGCTTACACCCCAGCATTTT. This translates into CAWSGEQLTPQHF.

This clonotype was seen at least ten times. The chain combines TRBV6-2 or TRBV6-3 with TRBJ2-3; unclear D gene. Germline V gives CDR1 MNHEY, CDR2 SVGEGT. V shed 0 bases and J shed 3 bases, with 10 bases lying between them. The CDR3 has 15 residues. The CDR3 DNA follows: TGTGCCAGCAGTTACTCGACCGGCGCGACAGATACGCAGTATTTT. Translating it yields CASSYSTGATDTQYF.

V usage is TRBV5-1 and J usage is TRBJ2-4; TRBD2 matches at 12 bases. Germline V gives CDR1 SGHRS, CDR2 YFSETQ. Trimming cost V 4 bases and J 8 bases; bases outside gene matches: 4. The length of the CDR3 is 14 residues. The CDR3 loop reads CASSVGLAGHIQYF. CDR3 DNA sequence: TGCGCCAGCAGCGTCGGACTAGCGGGACACATTCAGTACTTC.

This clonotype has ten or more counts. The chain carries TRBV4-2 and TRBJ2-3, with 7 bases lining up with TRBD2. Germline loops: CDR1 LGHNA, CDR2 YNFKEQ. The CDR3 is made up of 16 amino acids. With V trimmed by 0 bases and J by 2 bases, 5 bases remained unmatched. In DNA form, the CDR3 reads TGTGCCAGCAGCCAAGAGGGCGGGAGACTCACAGATACGCAGTATTTT. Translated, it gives CASSQEGGRLTDTQYF.

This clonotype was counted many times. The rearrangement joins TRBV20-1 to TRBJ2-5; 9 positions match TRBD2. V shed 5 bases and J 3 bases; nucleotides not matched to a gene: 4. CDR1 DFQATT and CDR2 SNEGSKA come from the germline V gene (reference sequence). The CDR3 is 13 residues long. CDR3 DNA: TGCAGTGCTCGCCTAGCGGGAAAAGAGACCCAGTACTTC. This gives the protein CSARLAGKETQYF.

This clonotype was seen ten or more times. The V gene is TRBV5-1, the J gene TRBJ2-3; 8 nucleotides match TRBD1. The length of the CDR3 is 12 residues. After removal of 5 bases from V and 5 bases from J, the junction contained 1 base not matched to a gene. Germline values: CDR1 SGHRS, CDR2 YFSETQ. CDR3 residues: CASRDRGDTQYF. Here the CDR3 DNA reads TGCGCCAGCAGAGACAGGGGAGATACGCAGTATTTT.

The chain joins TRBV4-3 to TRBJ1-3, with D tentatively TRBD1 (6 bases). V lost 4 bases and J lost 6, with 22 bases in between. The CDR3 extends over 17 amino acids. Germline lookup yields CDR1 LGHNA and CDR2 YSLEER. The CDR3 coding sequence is TGCGCCAGCAGCCTCGAAGCTCCACGGGGGCTCGAAAACACCATATATTTT. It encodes CASSLEAPRGLENTIYF.

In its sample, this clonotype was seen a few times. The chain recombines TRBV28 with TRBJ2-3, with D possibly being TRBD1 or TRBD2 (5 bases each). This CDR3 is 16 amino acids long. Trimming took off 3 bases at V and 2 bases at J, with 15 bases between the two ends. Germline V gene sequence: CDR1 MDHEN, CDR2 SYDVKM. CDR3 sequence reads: CASSFQRSGHTDTQYF. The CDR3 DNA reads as TGTGCCAGCAGTTTCCAGAGAAGCGGACACACAGATACGCAGTATTTT.